This T cell receptor (beta chain) was captured in a study of T-cell memory formation after mild COVID-19. Study-wide background: Largely donor-specific sequence clusters came from two donors.

The CDR3 is 12 amino acids. Germline-derived CDR1 and CDR2 are MGHRA and YSYEKL. Trimming left V 6 bases short and J 7 bases short, with 12 bases between. Sample barcodes and UMIs were carried by the TCR alpha and TCR beta cDNA libraries that 5'RACE generated with constant-segment primers. A single record per CDR3 protein comes from TCRdb applying MiXCR to the 5' RACE reads. The profile shows around 300,000 distinct CDR3 sequences, about a sixth of them singletons. The study, taken as a whole, reports: Contracting CD4+ clones lay largely in CM and EM, with CD8+ ones residing in EMRA. The authors did not confirm SARS-CoV-2 specificity of second-wave clones peaking day 37.

Comment on this clonotype: The antigen is undetermined.

This rearrangement joins TRBV4-1 to TRBJ1-1, with D possibly matching TRBD1 (6 bases). This TCR was recovered from a man between 18 and 35 years old who had mild COVID-19 (a few samples of this study predate the infection). Cell type and time point are not known. The source material was PBMCs or a T cell subset sorted from them (not recorded which). The CDR3 DNA reads TGCGCCAGCAGGAGGGGGGATGGTGAAGCTTTCTTT. Its protein product is CASRRGDGEAFF.